This record looks at one T cell receptor beta chain sequence and its context. Antigen unknown. From germline, CDR1 is GTSNPN and CDR2 SVGIG (reference sequence). V gave up 4 bases and J gave up 5 bases, with 12 bases separating them. This CDR3 is built from 13 residues. Profiling relied on immunoSEQ multiplex PCR, and the TCRdb table lists in-frame clones only, not all of them. This sample has 95,000 to 150,000 clones, with around nine tenths found just once. The data originate from a study of T cell responses to AZD1222 COVID-19 vaccine. General study results and limits: Females outnumbered males among donors, who were mostly white British; clonal diversity was possibly underestimated. Once two AZD1222 doses were given, Spike-specific TCR breadth and depth went up. At baseline, just 5 or 6 AZD1222 recipients tested seropositive. After the peak T cell response, and only then, were repertoires sampled.

This chain connects TRBV30 to TRBJ2-1, with D perhaps TRBD1 (5 bases). This material consisted of peripheral blood, taken on day 0 of AZD1222 vaccination. The TCR originated in an adult in good health. The DNA of the CDR3 is TGTGCCTGGAATAAACAGGTGAACAATGAGCAGTTCTTC. Translated, it gives CAWNKQVNNEQFF. Full variable domain (rest looked up from reference TRBV30 and TRBJ2-1): SQTIHQWPATLVQPVGSPLSLECTVEGTSNPNLYWYRQAAGRGLQLLFYSVGIGQISSEVPQNLSASRPQDRQFILSSKKLLLSDSGFYLCAWNKQVNNEQFFGPGTRLTVL.